A single sample gave rise to the 21 T cell receptor beta chains below, sequenced in a study of human T cells and chemical hapten exposure. The time point is: patch test 3, about 24 weeks after DPC sensitization. The sample's treatment: therapeutic diphenylcyclopropenone sensitization with weekly scalp DPC. TCRdb itself ran the RACE reads through MiXCR, one entry per CDR3 protein. Here the sample spans roughly 150,000 distinct CDR3 sequences, 25% to 35% being singletons. The input for sequencing was whole blood, taken in connection with sensitization to the hapten diphenylcyclopropenone (DPC). The receptors derive from a woman in her late teens or twenties with alopecia areata. Some clones in this sample may be carry-over from other donors' samples.

The V and J genes are TRBV29-1 and TRBJ2-3, with 7 bases fitting TRBD2. The CDR3 loop spans 14 amino acids. Germline CDR1 SQVTM, CDR2 ANQGSEA. Germline trimming cut 3 bases from V and 2 bases from J; bases unmatched to any gene: 5. The CDR3 sequence is CSVDVSGITDTQYF. CDR3 DNA: TGCAGCGTTGATGTCAGCGGGATCACAGATACGCAGTATTTT.

This clonotype has a single count. The chain is built from TRBV13 and TRBJ1-2, with 8 bases aligning to TRBD1. The CDR3 spans 14 residues. CDR1 and CDR2 from the germline V gene are PRHDT and FYEKMQ (reference sequence). After removal of 1 base from V and 4 bases from J, the junction contained 2 bases not matched to a gene. The CDR3 bases are TGTGCCAGCAGCTTAGCCGGGACAGGCTATGGCTACACCTTC. Translated, it gives CASSLAGTGYGYTF.

The chain joins TRBV4-2 to TRBJ1-1; D is undetermined. Trimming took 0 bases from V and 7 from J, leaving 12 bases between them. Germline V gene data show CDR1 as LGHNA and CDR2 as YNFKEQ. The CDR3 consists of 14 residues. The CDR3 loop is CASSQDLPTREAFF. The CDR3 nucleotides are TGTGCCAGCAGCCAAGATTTGCCAACCCGTGAAGCTTTCTTT.

This clonotype was counted a few times. The chain has TRBV29-1 and TRBJ2-7, with TRBD1 matching over 10 bases. The CDR3 length is 15 residues. Germline assignment: CDR1 SQVTM and CDR2 ANQGSEA. V lost 6 bases, J lost 4 bases, and 12 bases stayed unmatched. This CDR3 is CSVVDRGRYGYEQYF. The CDR3 DNA reads as TGCAGCGTCGTGGACAGGGGGAGATACGGGTACGAGCAGTACTTC.

This clonotype has more than one count but fewer than ten. This chain uses TRBV21-1 with TRBJ2-4; TRBD2 is the table's D call and was not checked against the DNA. TRBV21-1 represents a pseudogene. The CDR3 covers 18 residues. CDR3 sequence: CASSKDFPGPVAKNIQYF. DNA for the CDR3: TGTGCCAGCAGCAAAGATTTTCCGGGGCCCGTAGCCAAAAACATTCAGTACTTC.

The chain uses TRBV4-3 and TRBJ2-2; the D is unclear. The CDR3 spans 16 residues. The germline V gene has CDR1 LGHNA and CDR2 YSLEER. V dropped 1 base and J dropped 6 bases, with 15 bases sitting between them. In nucleotides, the CDR3 is TGCGCCAGCAGCCAAGGGGCCCCCCCCGTTGCCGGGGAGCTGTTTTTT. It translates to CASSQGAPPVAGELFF.

The chain couples TRBV27 to TRBJ1-5; D is unclear. Germline V gene sequence: CDR1 MNHEY, CDR2 SMNVEV (reference sequence). Deletions cut 0 bases from V and 5 bases from J, with 11 bases between. The CDR3 runs to 15 residues. CDR3 coding DNA: TGTGCCAGCAGTTTATCCTGGGCCCTCCATCAGCCCCAGCATTTT. It translates to CASSLSWALHQPQHF.

This chain uses TRBV5-1 with TRBJ1-2; no definite D call. CDR1 and CDR2 from the germline V gene are SGHRS and YFSETQ. The CDR3 loop spans 13 amino acids. The V and J ends lost 5 bases and 0 bases respectively, with 8 bases between them. The CDR3 sequence: CASRTPANYGYTF. CDR3 DNA: TGCGCCAGCAGGACACCAGCTAACTATGGCTACACCTTC.

V and J are TRBV9 and TRBJ2-1; 8 positions agree with TRBD2. Germline V CDR1 and CDR2: SGDLS, YYNGEE. V was clipped by 5 bases and J by 4 bases; unmatched bases: 8. The CDR3 spans 15 residues. This chain's CDR3 is CASSGSGIFYNEQFF. In nucleotides, the CDR3 is TGTGCCAGCAGTGGTAGCGGGATATTTTACAATGAGCAGTTCTTC.

The table lists this clonotype with a count of one. V usage is TRBV27 and J usage is TRBJ2-4, with D possibly being TRBD1 (6 bases). V was clipped by 6 bases and J by 2 bases, with 20 bases between them. This CDR3 spans 17 amino acids. The germline V gene has CDR1 MNHEY and CDR2 SMNVEV (reference sequence). Here the CDR3 reads CASSPRSGDETKNIQYF. The CDR3 nucleotides read TGTGCCAGCAGCCCCCGGTCAGGGGATGAGACCAAAAACATTCAGTACTTC.

The genes are TRBV20-1 and TRBJ2-5; 8 bases agree with TRBD1. The CDR3 consists of 15 residues. After removal of 6 bases from V and 5 bases from J, the junction contained 14 bases not matched to a gene. Germline V gene sequence: CDR1 DFQATT, CDR2 SNEGSKA (reference sequence). The CDR3 nucleotides read TGCAGTGCCCCCATAGGACAGGGTCGAGAGGAGACCCAGTACTTC. Translation: CSAPIGQGREETQYF.

This clonotype was counted only a few times. The chain joins TRBV29-1 to TRBJ2-1, with unresolved D. Germline CDR1 SQVTM, CDR2 ANQGSEA. V dropped 7 bases and J dropped 5 bases, with 12 bases sitting between them. The CDR3 contains 12 residues. The DNA for the CDR3 is TGCAGCGCCGGACCAACAGACAATGAGCAGTTCTTC. It yields the protein CSAGPTDNEQFF.

This clonotype was recorded a few times. The V and J genes are TRBV7-2 and TRBJ1-4; no firm D call. Germline loops: CDR1 SGHTA, CDR2 FQGNSA. CDR3 length equals 16 residues. V was shortened by 3 bases and J by 4 bases, with 15 bases between the two germline ends. The CDR3: CASSLFSPAFNEKLFF. The CDR3 DNA sequence: TGTGCCAGCAGCTTGTTCTCCCCAGCCTTTAATGAAAAACTGTTTTTT.

This clonotype was observed a single time. V is TRBV24-1 and J is TRBJ2-2, with TRBD1 as a possible D gene (5 bases). Looked up from germline, CDR1 is KGHDR and CDR2 is SFDVKD. Trimming cost V 12 bases and J 6 bases, with 13 bases left between them. This CDR3 is 12 amino acids long. This chain's CDR3 is CASSRGSGELFF. Written as DNA, the CDR3 is TGTGCCTCTAGTAGGGGTTCCGGGGAGCTGTTTTTT.

This clonotype came up a few times. This chain uses TRBV2 with TRBJ2-5, with D perhaps TRBD2 (6 bases). The CDR3 totals 11 residues. V dropped 3 bases and J dropped 13 bases, with 12 bases sitting between them. The germline V gene encodes CDR1 SNHLY and CDR2 FYNNEI. Here the CDR3 DNA reads TGTGCCAGCAGTGAGGGGGGACCGTGGTACTTC. Translated, it gives CASSEGGPWYF.

This clonotype occurred a few times. In DNA form, the CDR3 reads TGTGCCAGCTCCTCAGAGAGGGGCAGGGGCGATGAGCAGTTCTTC. Protein: CASSSERGRGDEQFF. The V gene is TRBV12-3 or TRBV12-4, the J gene TRBJ2-1; a possible D gene is TRBD1 (6 bases). Trimming left V 8 bases short and J 8 bases short, with 22 bases between. The CDR3 covers 15 residues.

This clonotype came up a few times. This rearrangement joins TRBV10-3 to TRBJ1-1; TRBD1 might be the D (5 bases). The CDR3 consists of 16 residues. CDR1 ENHRY and CDR2 SYGVKD come from the germline V gene. V was shortened by 6 bases and J by 1 base, with 18 bases between the two germline ends. The CDR3 spells CAIRAGVGKTNTEAFF. The CDR3, as DNA: TGTGCCATCAGAGCGGGGGTGGGAAAAACGAACACTGAAGCTTTCTTT.

The rearrangement uses TRBV4-2 and TRBJ2-7, with 11 bases aligning to TRBD2. The germline V gene has CDR1 LGHNA and CDR2 YNFKEQ. The CDR3 extends over 16 amino acids. With 0 bases clipped from V and 4 bases from J, the junction kept 5 bases outside the gene matches. The CDR3 region is CASSQDELAGVYEQYF. CDR3 sequence (DNA): TGTGCCAGCAGCCAAGATGAACTAGCGGGAGTGTACGAGCAGTACTTC.

V and J are TRBV7-9 and TRBJ1-3; 7 nucleotides align to TRBD1. V was clipped by 4 bases and J by 5 bases; unmatched bases: 11. Germline lookup yields CDR1 SEHNR and CDR2 FQNEAQ (reference sequence). The CDR3 is 16 residues long. The DNA for the CDR3 is TGTGCCAGCAGCTCCCAGACCTGGGACAGAAGAAACACCATATATTTT. Amino acids: CASSSQTWDRRNTIYF.

This chain connects TRBV29-1 to TRBJ2-1; D possibly corresponds to TRBD2 (5 bases). The length of the CDR3 is 16 residues. V was pared by 7 bases and J by 1 base, with 20 bases between. The germline CDR1 and CDR2 sequences are SQVTM and ANQGSEA. Here the CDR3 reads CSAHTGNPSSYNEQFF. The CDR3 bases are TGCAGCGCCCATACGGGGAACCCATCTTCCTACAATGAGCAGTTCTTC.

The table lists this clonotype with a few counts. The chain couples TRBV25-1 to TRBJ2-1; D is uncertain. V lost 1 base and J 7 bases, leaving 20 bases between the germline ends. This CDR3 contains 17 residues. Germline CDR1 is MGHDK and CDR2 is SYGVNS. CDR3: CASSESDAREGKNEQFF. The CDR3 nucleotides read TGTGCCAGCAGTGAATCGGACGCCCGAGAAGGAAAGAATGAGCAGTTCTTC.